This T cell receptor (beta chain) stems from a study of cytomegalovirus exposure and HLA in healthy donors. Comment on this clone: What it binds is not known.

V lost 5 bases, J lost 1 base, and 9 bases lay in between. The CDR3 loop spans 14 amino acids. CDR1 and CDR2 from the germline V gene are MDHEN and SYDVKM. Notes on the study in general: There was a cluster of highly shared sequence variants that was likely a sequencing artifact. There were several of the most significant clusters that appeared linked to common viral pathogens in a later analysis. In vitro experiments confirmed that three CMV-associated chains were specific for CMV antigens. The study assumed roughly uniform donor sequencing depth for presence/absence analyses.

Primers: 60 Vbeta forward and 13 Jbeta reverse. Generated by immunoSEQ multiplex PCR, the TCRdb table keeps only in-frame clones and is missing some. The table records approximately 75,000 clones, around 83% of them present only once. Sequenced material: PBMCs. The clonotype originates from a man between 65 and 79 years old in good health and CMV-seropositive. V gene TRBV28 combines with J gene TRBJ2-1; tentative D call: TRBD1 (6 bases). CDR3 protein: CASSPGTSYNEQFF. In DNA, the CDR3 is TGTGCCAGCAGTCCCGGGACATCCTACAATGAGCAGTTCTTC. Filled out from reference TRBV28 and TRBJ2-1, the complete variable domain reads DVKVTQSSRYLVKRTGEKVFLECVQDMDHENMFWYRQDPGLGLRLIYFSYDVKMKEKGDIPEGYSVSREKKERFSLILESASTNQTSMYLCASSPGTSYNEQFFGPGTRLTVL.